Presented here are 8 T cell receptor beta chains from one specimen sequenced in a study of T cell repertoires in cytomegalovirus infection. Via MiXCR, TCRdb re-called the reads, giving one row per CDR3 protein. The sample holds approximately 110,000 distinct CDR3 sequences, around 30% seen once. These receptors' antigens are unknown. The sequencing here drew on CD8+ T cells from cultured PBMCs, taken from culture after CMV antigen stimulation. The receptor set was obtained from a human donor in good health (CMV status not recorded). Some clones in this sample may be carry-over from other donors' samples.

This clonotype was found many times. This chain connects TRBV5-1 to TRBJ1-2; maybe TRBD1 (6 bases). The germline CDR1 and CDR2 sequences are SGHRS and YFSETQ. CDR3 length: 13 amino acids. Trimming left V 5 bases short and J 8 bases short, with 16 bases between. The CDR3 region has the DNA TGCGCCAGCAGGCCCCCGGGACACGAGGGCTACACCTTC. This translates into CASRPPGHEGYTF.

This clonotype was seen a few times. V is TRBV15 and J is TRBJ2-7; D remains ambiguous. V lost 8 bases and J lost 1, with 12 bases in between. The germline V gene encodes CDR1 LNHNV and CDR2 YYDKDF (reference sequence). The CDR3 is 13 residues long. In nucleotides, the CDR3 is TGTGCCACCCGGTCCACCGTATCCTACGAGCAGTACTTC. Its protein is CATRSTVSYEQYF. Supplemented by reference TRBV15 and TRBJ2-7, the full variable domain reads DAMVIQNPRYQVTQFGKPVTLSCSQTLNHNVMYWYQQKSSQAPKLLFHYYDKDFNNEADTPDNFQSRRPNTSFCFLDIRSPGLGDTAMYLCATRSTVSYEQYFGPGTRLTVT.

This clonotype came up a few times. The chain uses TRBV6-2 or TRBV6-3 and TRBJ2-3; 7 nucleotides line up with TRBD1. J lost 5 bases, V lost 5 bases, and 7 bases had no gene match. The germline gives CDR1 MNHEY, CDR2 SVGEGT. This CDR3 spans 14 amino acids. The CDR3: CASSRGQSLDTQYF. The CDR3 DNA sequence: TGTGCCAGCAGTAGGGGACAGTCACTAGATACGCAGTATTTT.

This clonotype appeared many times. The V and J genes are TRBV7-8 and TRBJ2-1; D unresolved. The CDR3 totals 15 residues. Germline V lookup: CDR1 SGHVS, CDR2 FQNEAQ. The V gene lost 1 base and the J gene lost 5 bases, with 12 bases spanning the gap. The CDR3 region is CASSLVQPPNNEQFF. In nucleotides, the CDR3 is TGTGCCAGCAGCTTAGTGCAGCCCCCAAACAATGAGCAGTTCTTC.

This clonotype was counted many times. The chain couples TRBV19 to TRBJ2-3; D is unresolved. This CDR3 has 14 residues. Deletions cut 3 bases from V and 0 bases from J, with 7 bases between. Germline V gene lookup returns CDR1 LNHDA and CDR2 SQIVND (reference sequence). The chain's CDR3 is CASSMVYSTDTQYF. The DNA for the CDR3 is TGTGCCAGTAGTATGGTCTATAGCACAGATACGCAGTATTTT.

To note about this clonotype: A read error may account for a junction end that differs from germline. The chain is built from TRBV29-1 and TRBJ2-3; 7 bases agree with TRBD1. This CDR3 has 17 residues. Germline V gene sequence: CDR1 SQVTM, CDR2 ANQGSEA. CDR3 sequence: CSVFDPHRGRATDTQYF. CDR3 nucleotide sequence: TGCAGCGTTTTCGACCCTCACAGGGGCCGGGCTACAGATACACAGTATTTT.

This clonotype was picked up a small number of times. The chain carries TRBV4-3 and TRBJ2-3, with a possible D match to TRBD2 (6 bases). Trimming stripped 4 bases from V and 4 bases from J, with 15 bases between. CDR1 LGHNA and CDR2 YSLEER come from the germline V gene. The CDR3 consists of 15 residues. CDR3 bases: TGCGCCAGCAGCCCCCTTGGGGGGTCGCCAGATACGCAGTATTTT. Translating gives CASSPLGGSPDTQYF.

The chain employs TRBV20-1 and TRBJ2-5; 7 bases match TRBD1. Germline CDR1 reads DFQATT; CDR2 reads SNEGSKA (reference sequence). V shed 5 bases, J shed 1 base, and the junction held 4 bases outside the gene matches. The CDR3 runs 13 residues. The CDR3 is CSAPGQPQETQYF. The CDR3 coding sequence is TGCAGTGCTCCGGGACAGCCCCAAGAGACCCAGTACTTC.